This passage covers 27 T cell receptor beta chains from one sample sequenced in a study of blood T cell repertoires in COVID-19. TCRdb's table, derived via immunoSEQ multiplex PCR, lists solely in-frame clones and lacks some. The sample lists about 100,000 clones, about nine tenths occurring once. Sequencing was done on a sample of peripheral blood. These receptors all stem from a man between 50 and 59 years old with active COVID-19.

The chain uses TRBV29-1 and TRBJ2-3; 8 bases align to TRBD1. The ends lost 7 bases at V and 3 bases at J; junction bases unmatched: 6. Looked up from germline, CDR1 is SQVTM and CDR2 is ANQGSEA. This CDR3 contains 13 residues. CDR3 bases: TGCAGCGCGCCCCAGGGGGCGACAGATACGCAGTATTTT. As protein: CSAPQGATDTQYF.

The V gene is TRBV7-9, the J gene TRBJ1-2; D gene uncertain. The V gene lost 5 bases and the J gene lost 4 bases, with 14 bases spanning the gap. The germline CDR1 and CDR2 sequences are SEHNR and FQNEAQ (reference sequence). The length of the CDR3 is 14 residues. CDR3 DNA: TGTGCCAGCAGCGGGCCCAAGGAACCCTATGGCTACACCTTC. Residues: CASSGPKEPYGYTF.

As regards this clone: The junction and the germline gene differ at one end; a read error may be behind it. CDR3 DNA sequence: TGCGCCAGCAGTTTGGACAGACAGTCAACTAATGAAAAACTGTTTTTT. Its translation: CASSLDRQSTNEKLFF. V and J are TRBV5-1 and TRBJ1-4; perhaps TRBD1 as D (6 bases). The length of the CDR3 is 16 residues. CDR1 and CDR2 from the germline V gene are SGHRS and YFSETQ.

The V and J genes are TRBV7-9 and TRBJ2-1, with TRBD2 matching 8 bases. The V segment lost 5 bases and the J segment 6 bases; nucleotides outside the gene matches: 12. The germline CDR1 and CDR2 sequences are SEHNR and FQNEAQ (reference sequence). There are 16 residues in the CDR3. The CDR3 is CASSPPSSGSSNEQFF. The CDR3 DNA reads as TGTGCCAGCAGCCCCCCTTCCAGCGGGAGCTCCAATGAGCAGTTCTTC.

The chain links TRBV27 to TRBJ1-3; the D gene is possibly TRBD1 (5 bases). V was clipped by 5 bases and J by 3 bases, with 14 bases between them. CDR1 MNHEY and CDR2 SMNVEV come from the germline V gene (reference sequence). The CDR3 contains 15 residues. The CDR3 region is CASSPLREGGNTIYF. The CDR3 DNA is TGTGCCAGCAGTCCCCTCAGGGAAGGTGGAAACACCATATATTTT.

This chain connects TRBV5-4 to TRBJ1-1, with no clear D. This CDR3 region has 14 residues. Trimming left V 0 bases short and J 0 bases short, with 6 bases between. Germline V gene lookup returns CDR1 SGHNT and CDR2 YYREEE (reference sequence). CDR3: CASSLGEMNTEAFF. CDR3 nucleotide sequence: TGTGCCAGCAGCTTGGGGGAGATGAACACTGAAGCTTTCTTT.

The chain carries TRBV19 and TRBJ2-3; tentatively, D is TRBD1 (5 bases). CDR1 and CDR2 (germline): LNHDA, SQIVND (reference sequence). This CDR3 has 13 residues. The V gene lost 4 bases and the J gene lost 6 bases, with 11 bases spanning the gap. The DNA of the CDR3 is TGTGCCAGTAGTACAGGGTTTTTGGATACGCAGTATTTT. It translates to CASSTGFLDTQYF.

CDR3 in amino acids: CASSLGIVGNQPQHF. The DNA for the CDR3 is TGTGCCAGCAGCTTAGGAATCGTCGGGAATCAGCCCCAGCATTTT. The J gene is TRBJ1-5, the V gene TRBV7-2; D unresolved. Germline V gives CDR1 SGHTA, CDR2 FQGNSA. This CDR3 comprises 15 residues. V was pared by 1 base and J by 4 bases, with 11 bases between.

The chain employs TRBV19 and TRBJ2-5; tentatively, D is TRBD2 (7 bases). V was cut by 5 bases and J by 8 bases, with 18 bases left in between. The CDR3 is 14 residues long. The germline gives CDR1 LNHDA, CDR2 SQIVND (reference sequence). CDR3 nucleotides: TGTGCCAGTAGTCATAAGGGGGGGTTTGTAACCCAGTACTTC. The encoded protein is CASSHKGGFVTQYF.

The rearrangement joins TRBV7-2 to TRBJ2-3; 7 bases fit TRBD1. The CDR3 runs to 14 residues. The V gene's germline CDR1 is SGHTA and CDR2 FQGNSA. After removal of 5 bases from V and 0 bases from J, the junction contained 2 bases not matched to a gene. The CDR3 here is CASSPGQSTDTQYF. The DNA of the CDR3 is TGTGCCAGCAGCCCGGGACAGAGCACAGATACGCAGTATTTT.

The chain links TRBV2 to TRBJ2-5, with 7 bases that match TRBD1. With 4 bases clipped from V and 2 bases from J, the junction kept 4 bases outside the gene matches. The germline V gene encodes CDR1 SNHLY and CDR2 FYNNEI. The CDR3 is 14 amino acids. The CDR3 reads CASSADRVQETQYF. The CDR3 DNA is TGTGCCAGCAGTGCCGACAGGGTACAAGAGACCCAGTACTTC. The full variable domain, its missing parts supplied by reference TRBV2 and TRBJ2-5, is EPEVTQTPSHQVTQMGQEVILRCVPISNHLYFYWYRQILGQKVEFLVSFYNNEISEKSEIFDDQFSVERPDGSNFTLKIRSTKLEDSAMYFCASSADRVQETQYFGPGTRLLVL.

This clone was observed once. V gene TRBV6-6 combines with J gene TRBJ2-1, with TRBD2 matching over 7 bases. Germline trimming cut 4 bases from V and 12 bases from J; bases unmatched to any gene: 3. Germline V CDR1 and CDR2: MNHNY, SVGAGI (reference sequence). This CDR3 region has 11 residues. CDR3 DNA: TGTGCCAGCAGTTGGGCGGGAGCGCAGTTCTTC. It translates to CASSWAGAQFF.

This clone was found once. The J gene is TRBJ2-7, the V gene TRBV5-6, with D maybe TRBD2 (5 bases). The CDR3 contains 13 residues. Germline CDR1 reads SGHDT; CDR2 reads YYEEEE. Trimming shortened V by 4 bases and J by 3 bases, and 11 bases separated the two germline ends. CDR3 DNA: TGTGCCAGCAGCCTGAGGGTAGGCTACGAGCAGTACTTC. It encodes CASSLRVGYEQYF.

The chain carries TRBV18 and TRBJ1-4; a possible D gene is TRBD1 (6 bases). Trimming removed 4 bases from V and 2 bases from J, with 8 bases in between. Germline CDR1 KGHSH, CDR2 LQKENI. This CDR3 spans 14 amino acids. CDR3 amino acids: CASSHGQTNEKLFF. The CDR3 bases are TGTGCCAGCTCACACGGACAGACTAATGAAAAACTGTTTTTT.

The rearrangement joins TRBV11-2 to TRBJ2-1, with D perhaps matching TRBD2 (5 bases). The CDR3 sequence is 14 residues long. Trimming left V 1 base short and J 2 bases short, with 6 bases between. Germline V gene lookup returns CDR1 SGHAT and CDR2 FQNNGV. This chain's CDR3 is CASSLAGTYNEQFF. Written as DNA, the CDR3 is TGTGCCAGCAGCTTAGCGGGGACCTACAATGAGCAGTTCTTC.

The chain links TRBV5-4 to TRBJ1-3; 7 bases are a match to TRBD1. The CDR3 has 16 residues. Germline assignment: CDR1 SGHNT and CDR2 YYREEE (reference sequence). The junction had 7 bases not matched to a gene; V was cut back by 4 bases and J by 0 bases. For the CDR3, the DNA is TGTGCCAGCAGCGCGGGACAGCCACGCTCTGGAAACACCATATATTTT. This codes for CASSAGQPRSGNTIYF.

V is TRBV25-1 and J is TRBJ2-7; no clear D. Trimming took 6 bases from V and 0 from J, leaving 18 bases between them. The CDR3 is made up of 16 amino acids. CDR1 MGHDK and CDR2 SYGVNS come from the germline V gene. DNA of the CDR3: TGTGCCAGCAGGATACCTAGAACCCTCTCCTCCTACGAGCAGTACGTC. Translation gives CASRIPRTLSSYEQYV.

This clone was recorded many times. The chain has TRBV12-3 or TRBV12-4 and TRBJ2-7; D is possibly TRBD2 (5 bases). CDR3 length: 12 residues. Between the trimmed V and J ends, which lost 3 bases and 7 bases, there was a span of 10 bases. CDR3 residues: CASSFWPGEQYF. DNA for the CDR3: TGTGCCAGCAGTTTTTGGCCGGGAGAGCAGTACTTC.

J is TRBJ1-1 and V is TRBV19; 7 bases are a match to TRBD1. This CDR3 region has 15 residues. With 5 bases clipped from V and 5 bases from J, the junction kept 11 bases outside the gene matches. Germline CDR1 is LNHDA and CDR2 is SQIVND (reference sequence). The CDR3 loop reads CASSLQGPGGTEAFF. DNA of the CDR3: TGTGCCAGTAGTCTACAGGGGCCCGGGGGAACTGAAGCTTTCTTT.

The chain joins TRBV28 to TRBJ1-4; TRBD1 matches 8 bases. Germline loops: CDR1 MDHEN, CDR2 SYDVKM. The CDR3 spans 15 residues. The V segment lost 5 bases and the J segment 7 bases; nucleotides outside the gene matches: 9. This CDR3 is CASSLDRGVSEKLFF. The CDR3 DNA is TGTGCCAGCAGTCTTGACAGGGGTGTAAGTGAAAAACTGTTTTTT.

The chain employs TRBV6-2 or TRBV6-3 and TRBJ2-7, with a tentative D call TRBD1 (6 bases). CDR1 MNHEY and CDR2 SVGEGT come from the germline V gene. CDR3 length: 15 residues. V was trimmed by 6 bases and J by 7 bases, leaving 22 bases between them. The CDR3 DNA follows: TGTGCCAGCAGCCCCGGACAGTTTGGGCCGGGGGAGCAGTACTTC. It codes for CASSPGQFGPGEQYF.

The chain links TRBV9 to TRBJ1-2; 9 bases are a match to TRBD1. Trimming took 7 bases from V and 0 from J; bases not matched to a gene: 10. CDR3 length equals 16 residues. The germline V gene has CDR1 SGDLS and CDR2 YYNGEE. In DNA form, the CDR3 reads TGTGCCAGCGGATCCGGCGGGGACAGGGCTAACTATGGCTACACCTTC. Protein product: CASGSGGDRANYGYTF. The whole variable domain, remainder taken from reference TRBV9 and TRBJ1-2, is DSGVTQTPKHLITATGQRVTLRCSPRSGDLSVYWYQQSLDQGLQFLIQYYNGEERAKGNILERFSAQQFPDLHSELNLSSLELGDSALYFCASGSGGDRANYGYTFGSGTRLTVV.

The CDR3 nucleotides read TGTGCCAGCATATTACAGGGTAAAAGGAACACTGAAGCTTTCTTT. This codes for CASILQGKRNTEAFF. The rearrangement uses TRBV2 and TRBJ1-1; D is perhaps TRBD1 (6 bases). The CDR3 has 15 amino acids. From germline, CDR1 is SNHLY and CDR2 FYNNEI. Trimming shortened V by 7 bases and J by 1 base, and 16 bases separated the two germline ends.

The chain carries TRBV9 and TRBJ1-6; weak D call: TRBD1 (6 bases). Germline CDR1 SGDLS, CDR2 YYNGEE. V was cut by 4 bases and J by 8 bases, with 13 bases left in between. This CDR3 contains 14 residues. CDR3 in amino acids: CASSLQGLDSPLHF. The CDR3 coding sequence is TGTGCCAGCAGCCTCCAGGGGTTGGATTCACCCCTCCACTTT.

CDR3 nucleotide sequence: TGTGCCTGGGACTTCAAGAGCGGGAGTACCGGGGAGCTGTTTTTT. This sequence encodes CAWDFKSGSTGELFF. The chain is built from TRBV30 and TRBJ2-2, with TRBD2 identical over 8 bases. Losses at the gene ends were 5 bases for V and 5 bases for J; bases not matched to a gene: 10. Germline V CDR1 and CDR2: GTSNPN, SVGIG (reference sequence). The CDR3 has 15 residues.

This clone was observed a single time. The gene calls are TRBV25-1 and TRBJ2-1; D is perhaps TRBD2 (6 bases). This CDR3 spans 16 amino acids. Germline V lookup: CDR1 MGHDK, CDR2 SYGVNS. Between the trimmed V and J ends, which lost 2 bases and 2 bases, there was a span of 13 bases. The CDR3, as DNA: TGTGCCAGCAGTGAAAGGGGCGGGGCGACCTACAATGAGCAGTTCTTC. It codes for CASSERGGATYNEQFF.

This chain joins TRBV19 and TRBJ2-1, with D possibly matching TRBD2 (6 bases). CDR3 length: 16 amino acids. Trimming stripped 1 base from V and 3 bases from J, with 13 bases between. Germline-derived CDR1 and CDR2 are LNHDA and SQIVND (reference sequence). CDR3 residues: CASSIGFLEGYNEQFF. The CDR3 nucleotides read TGTGCCAGTAGTATAGGATTCCTGGAGGGCTACAATGAGCAGTTCTTC. The entire variable domain, with the rest obtained from reference TRBV19 and TRBJ2-1, is as follows: DGGITQSPKYLFRKEGQNVTLSCEQNLNHDAMYWYRQDPGQGLRLIYYSQIVNDFQKGDIAEGYSVSREKKESFPLTVTSAQKNPTAFYLCASSIGFLEGYNEQFFGPGTRLTVL.